This T cell receptor beta chain was sequenced for a study of response to subunit inactivated influenza vaccine. As for this clonotype: Its antigen remains unidentified.

Notes on the study in general: It was suggested by the authors that few new T cells are recruited by each seasonal influenza vaccination.

Each CDR3 protein is one row after TCRdb ran MiXCR on the RT-PCR reads. This table holds about 520,000 distinct CDR3 sequences, over 25% found once. The junction had 5 bases not matched to a gene; V was cut back by 3 bases and J by 5 bases. Germline CDR1 and CDR2: DFQATT and SNEGSKA (reference sequence). This CDR3 has 13 residues. Sequences were derived from CD4+ T cells sorted from PBMCs, sampled more than 4 days after vaccination. This receptor was taken from a man aged 50 to 59 who received an inactivated influenza vaccine. This chain uses TRBV20-1 with TRBJ2-3; 7 positions agree with TRBD1. The CDR3 bases are TGCAGTGCTAGCCGCACAGGGGAAGATACGCAGTATTTT. Its translation is CSASRTGEDTQYF.